These 15 T cell receptor beta chains were all obtained from the same sample, sequenced in a study of shared clonotypes between healthy human individuals. Clones were sequenced by immunoSEQ multiplex PCR, and TCRdb holds only the in-frame ones, with some missing. Among under 600,000 clones listed, 75% to 80% were seen once. Sample: PBMCs. The receptors shown here come from a woman between 40 and 55 years old in good health. Some clones in this sample may be carry-over from other donors' samples.

The chain carries TRBV7-9 and TRBJ2-3, with D maybe TRBD2 (6 bases). Germline V gives CDR1 SEHNR, CDR2 FQNEAQ (reference sequence). Trimming took off 5 bases at V and 2 bases at J, with 17 bases between the two ends. The CDR3 extends over 16 amino acids. Here the CDR3 DNA reads TGTGCCAGCAGCGCCCTCTCCGGGACTTTCACAGATACGCAGTATTTT. Its translation is CASSALSGTFTDTQYF.

The genes are TRBV27 and TRBJ2-2; perhaps TRBD2 as D (5 bases). The V gene's germline CDR1 is MNHEY and CDR2 SMNVEV (reference sequence). With 0 bases removed from V and 8 bases from J, the gap between germline ends came to 7 bases. The CDR3 loop spans 13 amino acids. CDR3 sequence (DNA): TGTGCCAGCAGTTTATCGAGACTAGGGGAGCTGTTTTTT. Protein: CASSLSRLGELFF.

The rearrangement uses TRBV5-1 and TRBJ2-1; 8 bases match TRBD2. The length of the CDR3 is 15 residues. Germline V gene data show CDR1 as SGHRS and CDR2 as YFSETQ. V trimming: 0 bases; J trimming: 5 bases; junction bases outside the gene matches: 4. The CDR3 nucleotides read TGCGCCAGCAGCTTGGCCAGCGGGAGCCACAATGAGCAGTTCTTC. Its protein product is CASSLASGSHNEQFF.

This clone was observed a few times. This chain joins TRBV7-2 and TRBJ2-6; D call uncertain. The CDR3 contains 11 residues. The germline V gene has CDR1 SGHTA and CDR2 FQGNSA. With 5 bases removed from V and 12 bases from J, the gap between germline ends came to 8 bases. CDR3 bases: TGTGCCAGCAGCATCAGCTCCGTCCTGACTTTC. Translation: CASSISSVLTF.

This rearrangement joins TRBV27 to TRBJ1-2, with D perhaps TRBD1 (5 bases). V lost 7 bases, J lost 1 base, and 16 bases lay in between. Per germline, CDR1 MNHEY and CDR2 SMNVEV (reference sequence). CDR3 length: 15 residues. The CDR3 sequence: CASKRAGSFNYGYTF. The CDR3 nucleotides read TGTGCCAGCAAACGGGCAGGGAGCTTTAACTATGGCTACACCTTC.

The rearrangement links TRBV6-1 to TRBJ2-7; D tentatively reads TRBD1 or TRBD2 (6 bases each). Germline lookup yields CDR1 MNHNS and CDR2 SASEGT. V dropped 4 bases and J dropped 5 bases, with 15 bases sitting between them. The CDR3 is made up of 14 amino acids. In DNA, the CDR3 is TGTGCCAGCAGTGCCGTGAGGAGGGGGGACGAGCAGTACTTC. As protein: CASSAVRRGDEQYF.

The CDR3 nucleotides are TGTGCCAGCAAGACCGGGACAGGGTACAAAAACATTCAGTACTTC. Its translation is CASKTGTGYKNIQYF. The J gene is TRBJ2-4, the V gene TRBV2; 9 nucleotides line up with TRBD1. V gave up 7 bases and J gave up 3 bases; unmatched junction bases: 7. Germline assignment: CDR1 SNHLY and CDR2 FYNNEI. The CDR3 is made up of 15 amino acids.

The rearrangement uses TRBV5-8 and TRBJ2-7; D is unresolved. The CDR3 loop spans 14 amino acids. CDR1 is SGHTS and CDR2 is YDEGEE in the germline V gene. The V end lost 4 bases, the J end lost 6 bases, and 17 bases lay between the germline ends. The CDR3 reads CASSPWAQKGEQYF. In DNA, the CDR3 is TGTGCCAGCAGCCCGTGGGCCCAGAAGGGCGAGCAGTACTTC.

The chain uses TRBV25-1 and TRBJ1-5; D remains unclear. Germline loops: CDR1 MGHDK, CDR2 SYGVNS. Trimming stripped 4 bases from V and 7 bases from J, with 11 bases between. The CDR3 consists of 13 residues. CDR3 region: CASSAGSGQPQHF. DNA of the CDR3: TGTGCCAGCAGTGCAGGTTCGGGCCAGCCCCAGCATTTT.

The chain carries TRBV29-1 and TRBJ1-3; 7 bases are a match to TRBD1. Germline values: CDR1 SQVTM, CDR2 ANQGSEA. This CDR3 region has 14 residues. Unmatched junction bases numbered 5, after V lost 6 bases and J lost 0 bases. The CDR3 sequence: CSVGQTDSGNTIYF. Here the CDR3 DNA reads TGCAGCGTGGGACAGACAGACTCTGGAAACACCATATATTTT.

V usage is TRBV6-5 and J usage is TRBJ2-7; TRBD2 might be the D (6 bases). The CDR3 has 14 residues. Trimming removed 0 bases from V and 2 bases from J, with 8 bases in between. Looked up from germline, CDR1 is MNHEY and CDR2 is SVGAGI. This chain's CDR3 is CASSYSPGAYEQYF. DNA of the CDR3: TGTGCCAGCAGTTACTCGCCGGGGGCCTACGAGCAGTACTTC.

The V call is TRBV10-3, the J call TRBJ2-1; 14 positions match TRBD2. Unmatched junction bases numbered 6, after V lost 8 bases and J lost 6 bases. From germline, CDR1 is ENHRY and CDR2 SYGVKD. The CDR3 length is 15 residues. CDR3 sequence: CAILSTSGRVNEQFF. The CDR3 DNA sequence: TGTGCCATCTTGTCGACTAGCGGGAGGGTCAATGAGCAGTTCTTC.

The chain uses TRBV6-6 and TRBJ2-5; D is unresolved. Trimming pared 5 bases from V and 5 bases from J, leaving 18 bases between. The CDR3 is 15 amino acids. CDR1 is MNHNY and CDR2 is SVGAGI in the germline V gene (reference sequence). The CDR3: CASSPHFGTGETQYF. The CDR3 DNA reads as TGTGCCAGCAGTCCCCACTTTGGAACCGGGGAGACCCAGTACTTC.

On this clone: One base separates it from a far larger clone, so it is likely a read error. This sequence joins TRBV6-4 and TRBJ2-3, with 11 positions matching TRBD2. CDR1 is MRHNA, CDR2 SNTAGT, per germline. The V and J ends lost 11 bases and 3 bases, in that order; junction bases with no gene match: 7. The CDR3 covers 14 residues. CDR3 loop: CAGSLAGETDTQYF. CDR3 coding DNA: TGTGCCGGTTCACTAGCGGGAGAAACAGATACGCAGTATTTT.

The chain links TRBV29-1 to TRBJ2-3; D gene uncertain. This CDR3 has 13 amino acids. The germline gives CDR1 SQVTM, CDR2 ANQGSEA. Between the trimmed V and J ends, which lost 7 bases and 2 bases, there was a span of 13 bases. The CDR3 protein is CSEQKAYTDTQYF. The CDR3 region has the DNA TGCAGCGAGCAGAAGGCCTACACAGATACGCAGTATTTT.